Shown below are 18 T cell receptor beta chains from a single sample sequenced in a study of T cell repertoires in cytomegalovirus infection. MiXCR, applied by TCRdb to the reads, yields one record per CDR3 protein. Of fewer than 200,000 distinct CDR3 sequences in the sample, 9.5% were seen once. Sequenced: PBMCs. The receptors originated from a human donor in good health (CMV status not recorded). Some clones in this sample may be carry-over from other donors' samples.

Many counts were recorded for this clonotype. The gene calls are TRBV7-9 and TRBJ1-2; D is ambiguous. V was pared by 1 base and J by 6 bases, with 12 bases between. In germline, CDR1 is SEHNR, CDR2 FQNEAQ (reference sequence). The CDR3 loop spans 14 amino acids. CDR3 in DNA: TGTGCCAGCAGCTTAGTGGGCAGCTCGGATGGCTACACCTTC. Protein: CASSLVGSSDGYTF. Full variable domain (remainder filled in from reference TRBV7-9 and TRBJ1-2): DTGVSQNPRHKITKRGQNVTFRCDPISEHNRLYWYRQTLGQGPEFLTYFQNEAQLEKSRLLSDRFSAERPKGSFSTLEIQRTEQGDSAMYLCASSLVGSSDGYTFGSGTRLTVV.

This clonotype was found many times. V is TRBV7-2 and J is TRBJ2-3; TRBD1 agrees at 11 bases. With 5 bases clipped from V and 4 bases from J, the junction kept 2 bases outside the gene matches. This CDR3 comprises 14 residues. CDR1 SGHTA and CDR2 FQGNSA come from the germline V gene. In DNA, the CDR3 is TGTGCCAGCAGCCCGGGACAGGGGGCAGATACGCAGTATTTT. As protein: CASSPGQGADTQYF.

This chain joins TRBV20-1 and TRBJ2-4; 8 nucleotides match TRBD1. The CDR3 runs 18 residues. CDR1 and CDR2 from the germline V gene are DFQATT and SNEGSKA (reference sequence). J lost 0 bases, V lost 0 bases, and 10 bases had no gene match. The CDR3 nucleotides read TGCAGTGCTAGAGAAGGACAGGGAATATGGGTAGCCAAAAACATTCAGTACTTC. It encodes CSAREGQGIWVAKNIQYF.

The CDR3 DNA is TGTGCCTGGAGGGTTCGTGGGAGGGGTAATGAGCAGTTCTTC. As protein: CAWRVRGRGNEQFF. V and J are TRBV30 and TRBJ2-1, with 7 bases lining up with TRBD2. V shed 3 bases, J shed 7 bases, and the junction held 9 bases outside the gene matches. The CDR3 length is 14 residues. Germline V lookup: CDR1 GTSNPN, CDR2 SVGIG (reference sequence).

In its sample, this clonotype was seen many times. The genes are TRBV6-5 and TRBJ2-3, with 9 bases fitting TRBD1. This CDR3 spans 17 amino acids. J lost 0 bases, V lost 5 bases, and 9 bases had no gene match. In germline, CDR1 is MNHEY, CDR2 SVGAGI. The CDR3 DNA reads TGTGCCAGCAGTCGCCCGGGACAGGGAGGGAGCACAGATACGCAGTATTTT. This sequence encodes CASSRPGQGGSTDTQYF.

This clonotype was seen at least ten times. The chain uses TRBV7-2 and TRBJ2-3; D not resolved. Germline assignment: CDR1 SGHTA and CDR2 FQGNSA. V lost 1 base and J lost 4, with 6 bases in between. CDR3 length: 13 residues. As DNA, the CDR3 is TGTGCCAGCAGCTTAGTGCCGGCAGATACGCAGTATTTT. Protein sequence: CASSLVPADTQYF.

This clonotype was observed at least ten times. The J gene is TRBJ2-5, the V gene TRBV7-9; tentatively, D is TRBD2 (6 bases). CDR3 size: 13 residues. Trimming stripped 5 bases from V and 5 bases from J, with 12 bases between. Germline V gives CDR1 SEHNR, CDR2 FQNEAQ (reference sequence). CDR3 amino acids: CASSKPGVETQYF. CDR3 nucleotides: TGTGCCAGCAGCAAACCGGGGGTTGAGACCCAGTACTTC. The variable domain in full, completed from reference TRBV7-9 and TRBJ2-5, reads DTGVSQNPRHKITKRGQNVTFRCDPISEHNRLYWYRQTLGQGPEFLTYFQNEAQLEKSRLLSDRFSAERPKGSFSTLEIQRTEQGDSAMYLCASSKPGVETQYFGPGTRLLVL.

This clonotype was seen more than once but under ten times. The rearrangement links TRBV24-1 to TRBJ1-1, with D possibly matching TRBD1 (5 bases). V lost 3 bases, J lost 1 base, and 11 bases lay in between. Germline assignment: CDR1 KGHDR and CDR2 SFDVKD. This CDR3 is 15 amino acids long. The CDR3 nucleotides are TGTGCCACCAGTGATGCGAGGGGATCGAACACTGAAGCTTTCTTT. It translates to CATSDARGSNTEAFF.

This clonotype has at least ten counts. The gene calls are TRBV6-6 and TRBJ1-2; possible D gene TRBD1, 6 bases. CDR3 size: 12 residues. The V gene's germline CDR1 is MNHNY and CDR2 SVGAGI (reference sequence). The CDR3 reads CAERGGADGYTF. The CDR3 DNA follows: TGTGCGGAGAGGGGGGGGGCGGACGGCTACACCTTC.

This clonotype was seen ten or more times. This chain links TRBV7-3 with TRBJ2-5; D is possibly TRBD2 (5 bases). This CDR3 region has 12 residues. Deletions cut 5 bases from V and 7 bases from J, with 11 bases between. CDR1 and CDR2 from the germline V gene are SGHTA and FQGTGA. The CDR3 DNA follows: TGTGCCAGCAGCCGCCCTGGAGGGACCCAGTACTTC. This codes for CASSRPGGTQYF.

The rearrangement links TRBV20-1 to TRBJ2-5; D is possibly TRBD2 (6 bases). Germline V lookup: CDR1 DFQATT, CDR2 SNEGSKA (reference sequence). The CDR3 is 15 residues long. CDR3 amino acids: CRAQPPGLGLETQYF. CDR3 coding DNA: TGCAGAGCTCAACCCCCGGGACTGGGTCTAGAGACCCAGTACTTC.

This clonotype was recorded many times. Mismatch with germline at one junction end may stem from a read error. In DNA form, the CDR3 reads TGTGCCAGCAGTCCTATAACTAAAGCGCGAGTCATATTC. Translated: CASSPITKARVIF. The rearrangement joins TRBV12-3 or TRBV12-4 to TRBJ2-5; D gene unclear. The CDR3 runs 13 residues.

As regards this clonotype: This may stem from a read error, because a much larger clone lies one nucleotide away. Likely a read error: the CDR3 ends without its conserved phenylalanine or tryptophan. The chain is built from TRBV19 and TRBJ1-6, with D possibly matching TRBD1 (6 bases). CDR1 is LNHDA and CDR2 is SQIVND in the germline V gene (reference sequence). V was shortened by 6 bases and J by 10 bases, with 13 bases between the two germline ends. This CDR3 region has 13 residues. This chain's CDR3 is CASRRDTPSPLHS. The DNA for the CDR3 is TGTGCCAGTAGAAGGGACACCCCGTCACCCCTCCACTCT.

Many counts were recorded for this clonotype. V and J are TRBV12-3 or TRBV12-4 and TRBJ1-5; 7 bases agree with TRBD1. This CDR3 has 14 residues. V shed 5 bases, J shed 5 bases, and the junction held 6 bases outside the gene matches. CDR3 nucleotides: TGTGCCAGCAGTCCGGGACAGATTTATCAGCCCCAGCATTTT. Its protein product is CASSPGQIYQPQHF.

This clonotype was detected a few times. V and J are TRBV19 and TRBJ2-2; D uncertain. In germline, CDR1 is LNHDA, CDR2 SQIVND (reference sequence). The CDR3 covers 12 residues. V was trimmed by 6 bases and J by 7 bases, leaving 9 bases between them. For the CDR3, the DNA is TGTGCCAGTAGGAAAGGGTTCGGGGAGCTGTTTTTT. This encodes CASRKGFGELFF.

Many counts were recorded for this clonotype. J is TRBJ2-2 and V is TRBV7-2; TRBD2 aligns across 11 bases. The J segment lost 6 bases and the V segment lost 5 bases, leaving 11 bases of the junction unmatched. This CDR3 is 17 amino acids long. Germline values: CDR1 SGHTA, CDR2 FQGNSA. The CDR3 nucleotides read TGTGCCAGCAGCCCCTTAGCGGGGGGGCTTTTTTCCGGGGAGCTGTTTTTT. It yields the protein CASSPLAGGLFSGELFF.

In its sample, this clonotype was seen many times. The rearrangement links TRBV20-1 to TRBJ2-2, with 10 positions matching TRBD2. V was pared by 0 bases and J by 5 bases, with 3 bases of the junction left unmatched. The CDR3 is 15 residues long. Germline values: CDR1 DFQATT, CDR2 SNEGSKA (reference sequence). CDR3 region: CSAREAGGPTGELFF. Written as DNA, the CDR3 is TGCAGTGCTAGAGAAGCGGGAGGGCCAACCGGGGAGCTGTTTTTT.

Ten or more counts support this clonotype. The rearrangement uses TRBV2 and TRBJ2-1; 13 nucleotides agree with TRBD2. V shed 6 bases and J 8 bases; nucleotides not matched to a gene: 7. Germline lookup yields CDR1 SNHLY and CDR2 FYNNEI. The CDR3 has 15 amino acids. CDR3 region: CASRATSGGAHEQFF. The CDR3 region has the DNA TGTGCCAGCAGGGCCACTAGCGGGGGGGCCCATGAGCAGTTCTTC.